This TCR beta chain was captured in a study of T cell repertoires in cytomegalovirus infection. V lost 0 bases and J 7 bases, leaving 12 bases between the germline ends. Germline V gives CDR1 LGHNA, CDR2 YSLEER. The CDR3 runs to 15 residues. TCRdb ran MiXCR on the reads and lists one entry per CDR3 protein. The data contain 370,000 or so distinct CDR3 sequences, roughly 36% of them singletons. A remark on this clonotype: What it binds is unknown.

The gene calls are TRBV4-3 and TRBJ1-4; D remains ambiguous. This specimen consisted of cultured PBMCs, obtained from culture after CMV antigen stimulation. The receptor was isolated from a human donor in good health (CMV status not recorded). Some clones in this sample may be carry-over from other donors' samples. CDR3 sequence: CASSQESAKGEKLFF. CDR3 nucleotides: TGCGCCAGCAGCCAAGAGTCAGCGAAGGGTGAAAAACTGTTTTTT.